Below are 31 T cell receptor beta chains sequenced from a single sample in a study of regulatory T cells in long-lasting Graves disease (dated by TCRdb to 2020 to 2023). The intended sense of this specimen's time point label: newly diagnosed GD, antithyroid drugs for less than 3 months. For both TCR sequencing and RNA sequencing, RNA was extracted from PBMCs in TRIzol. Libraries were made using multiplex PCR. The run used an Illumina HiSeq 4000. iRepertoire HTBI primers and Arm-PCR amplification of CDR3 regions were used to construct TCR beta libraries. The public reads were reanalyzed by TCRdb: fastp trimming at Q25, MiXCR alignment, in-frame beta chains only. Each CDR3 protein appears once, grouped with its most common genes and DNA. This sample has 400,000 to 550,000 distinct CDR3 sequences in its table, and 16% of those were observed once. The leading ten clones occupy about 11% of the sample.

These data also featured in a second study, about T cells in Graves' hyperthyroidism and ophthalmopathy.

The sample consisted of peripheral blood mononuclear cells (PBMCs), taken at new diagnosis, from a patient treated with antithyroid drugs. These receptors were taken from a woman in her twenties or thirties with Graves disease. Donor details come from another sample of the same person, matched by shared clones.

On this clonotype itself: Given a much more abundant clone one base away, this may be a read error. The V gene is TRBV29-1, the J gene TRBJ2-1; the match to TRBD2 covers 10 bases. CDR1 SQVTM and CDR2 ANQGSEA come from the germline V gene. V lost 3 bases to trimming and J lost 6 bases; unmatched junction nucleotides: 11. The CDR3 contains 16 residues. The CDR3 DNA sequence: TGCAGCGTTGATGTGGCTAGCGGGAGTGGGGGCAATGAGCAGTTCTTC. Amino acids: CSVDVASGSGGNEQFF.

This chain links TRBV9 with TRBJ1-6, with 11 nucleotides matching TRBD1. The germline gives CDR1 SGDLS, CDR2 YYNGEE. There are 17 residues in the CDR3. J gave up 10 bases and V 4 bases, and 13 bases lay outside the gene matches. CDR3 coding DNA: TGTGCCAGCAGCAGACGATCCGGGACAGGGGGTCGATCACCCCTCCACTTT. This translates into CASSRRSGTGGRSPLHF.

The chain has TRBV11-3 and TRBJ2-3; TRBD2 aligns across 8 bases. Trimming cost V 5 bases and J 5 bases; bases outside gene matches: 6. Looked up from germline, CDR1 is SGHNT and CDR2 is YENEEA. This CDR3 is built from 14 residues. Here the CDR3 DNA reads TGTGCCAGCAGCCAAGGACTAGCCGGAGATACGCAGTATTTT. Translating it yields CASSQGLAGDTQYF.

This clonotype was detected only a few times. The CDR3: CASSLNPPGHQPQHF. The CDR3 coding sequence is TGTGCCAGCAGTTTAAACCCCCCTGGACATCAGCCCCAGCATTTT. The chain uses TRBV27 and TRBJ1-5; D remains unclear. V dropped 2 bases and J dropped 5 bases, with 13 bases sitting between them. This CDR3 is built from 15 residues. Germline V gene lookup returns CDR1 MNHEY and CDR2 SMNVEV (reference sequence).

This clonotype has just a few counts. V usage is TRBV3-1 and J usage is TRBJ1-6; 10 bases match TRBD1. In germline, CDR1 is LGHDT, CDR2 YNNKEL (reference sequence). The CDR3 runs to 16 residues. V was pared by 3 bases and J by 10 bases, with 9 bases of the junction left unmatched. CDR3 in DNA: TGTGCCAGCAGCCATTTAAAAGGGACAGGGGTATCACCCCTCCACTTT. It codes for CASSHLKGTGVSPLHF.

This clonotype occurred many times. This sequence joins TRBV20-1 and TRBJ2-1; 10 positions agree with TRBD2. CDR1 and CDR2 (germline): DFQATT, SNEGSKA (reference sequence). V trimming: 1 base; J trimming: 4 bases; junction bases outside the gene matches: 7. The CDR3 runs to 16 residues. In DNA, the CDR3 is TGCAGTGCTAGAGCCCTACTAGCGGGGACATACAATGAGCAGTTCTTC. Translation: CSARALLAGTYNEQFF.

The rearrangement uses TRBV9 and TRBJ2-1; TRBD2 matches at 15 bases. The CDR3 consists of 18 residues. V was pared by 3 bases and J by 0 bases, with 4 bases of the junction left unmatched. The germline gives CDR1 SGDLS, CDR2 YYNGEE. CDR3 in amino acids: CASSAGLAGGASYNEQFF. The CDR3 DNA is TGTGCCAGCAGCGCCGGACTAGCGGGAGGGGCCTCCTACAATGAGCAGTTCTTC.

This clonotype has at least ten counts. The genes are TRBV7-9 and TRBJ2-5, with 8 bases lining up with TRBD1. CDR3 length: 17 amino acids. Unmatched junction bases numbered 13, after V lost 3 bases and J lost 4 bases. The germline V gene has CDR1 SEHNR and CDR2 FQNEAQ (reference sequence). The CDR3 loop is CASSFLLPLDRGETQYF. The CDR3 DNA follows: TGTGCCAGCAGCTTTCTCCTCCCCTTAGACAGGGGAGAGACCCAGTACTTC.

The chain employs TRBV3-1 and TRBJ2-5; 10 positions match TRBD1. Germline loops: CDR1 LGHDT, CDR2 YNNKEL (reference sequence). V was clipped by 3 bases and J by 5 bases; unmatched bases: 9. The CDR3 covers 16 residues. The chain's CDR3 is CASSQPDRGLAETQYF. CDR3 nucleotide sequence: TGTGCCAGCAGCCAGCCCGACAGGGGGCTAGCTGAGACCCAGTACTTC.

The table lists this clonotype with many counts. The V gene is TRBV7-9, the J gene TRBJ2-3; TRBD2 matches 8 bases. Looked up from germline, CDR1 is SEHNR and CDR2 is FQNEAQ (reference sequence). After removal of 5 bases from V and 7 bases from J, the junction contained 11 bases not matched to a gene. The CDR3 has 15 amino acids. CDR3 amino acids: CASSLPRTSSYTQYF. The CDR3 nucleotides read TGTGCCAGCAGCCTGCCCCGGACTAGCTCATATACGCAGTATTTT.

Details on this clonotype: A much larger clone sits a single nucleotide away, making a read error possible. The rearrangement links TRBV7-2 to TRBJ1-1; D may be TRBD1 (5 bases). Trimming left V 8 bases short and J 2 bases short, with 15 bases between. This CDR3 spans 14 amino acids. The V gene's germline CDR1 is SGHTA and CDR2 FQGNSA. CDR3 protein: CASGPRTPNTEAFF. The CDR3 coding sequence is TGTGCCAGCGGTCCCCGGACACCTAACACTGAAGCTTTCTTT.

This clonotype was seen many times. The chain couples TRBV20-1 to TRBJ1-4, with 8 bases aligning to TRBD1. J lost 11 bases, V lost 6 bases, and 11 bases had no gene match. CDR1 DFQATT and CDR2 SNEGSKA come from the germline V gene (reference sequence). There are 13 residues in the CDR3. The CDR3 bases are TGCAGTGCCGACGACTTGACAGGGGATAAACTGTTTTTT. Its protein is CSADDLTGDKLFF.

The chain carries TRBV14 and TRBJ1-1, with TRBD1 matching 7 bases. CDR1 SGHDN and CDR2 FVKESK come from the germline V gene. The CDR3 runs 13 residues. V lost 6 bases and J lost 5; bases outside the gene matches: 6. The CDR3 nucleotides read TGTGCCAGCAGAGCAGGGGGATCGACTGAAGCTTTCTTT. It is translated as CASRAGGSTEAFF.

This clonotype was seen many times. Here the CDR3 reads CASSLETSGQETQYF. The CDR3 DNA follows: TGTGCCAGCAGCTTGGAGACTAGCGGGCAAGAGACCCAGTACTTC. This chain joins TRBV5-6 and TRBJ2-5; 10 bases agree with TRBD2. Germline lookup yields CDR1 SGHDT and CDR2 YYEEEE. V was clipped by 0 bases and J by 2 bases; unmatched bases: 1. This CDR3 contains 15 residues.

This clonotype was detected a few times. The rearrangement links TRBV5-4 to TRBJ2-7, with TRBD2 identical over 7 bases. Germline CDR1 SGHNT, CDR2 YYREEE (reference sequence). Losses at the gene ends were 0 bases for V and 0 bases for J; bases not matched to a gene: 3. The CDR3 runs 15 residues. CDR3 coding DNA: TGTGCCAGCAGCTTGGCCCGCGGGAGCTCCTACGAGCAGTACTTC. The encoded protein is CASSLARGSSYEQYF.

This clonotype was found many times. The gene calls are TRBV20-1 and TRBJ2-7; 9 nucleotides agree with TRBD1. This CDR3 is built from 15 residues. V shed 5 bases and J 2 bases; nucleotides not matched to a gene: 10. Germline V lookup: CDR1 DFQATT, CDR2 SNEGSKA (reference sequence). The CDR3: CSARTPGQGTYEQYF. CDR3 nucleotides: TGCAGTGCTCGCACGCCGGGACAGGGAACCTACGAGCAGTACTTC.

There are many counts of this clonotype. Written as DNA, the CDR3 is TGTGCCAGCAGCAACCGACTAGCCGACCAAGAGACCCAGTACTTC. Amino acids: CASSNRLADQETQYF. This chain connects TRBV9 to TRBJ2-5; 7 bases line up with TRBD2. Germline CDR1 and CDR2: SGDLS and YYNGEE. J gave up 0 bases and V 4 bases, and 6 bases lay outside the gene matches. The CDR3 is 15 residues long.

This clonotype was recorded a few times. The chain links TRBV15 to TRBJ1-5; TRBD1 is a possible D gene (5 bases). In germline, CDR1 is LNHNV, CDR2 YYDKDF (reference sequence). Trimming took 0 bases from V and 9 from J, leaving 6 bases between them. The length of the CDR3 is 12 residues. CDR3 bases: TGTGCCACCAGCAGAGATGGGGGGCCCCAGCATTTT. Translation: CATSRDGGPQHF.

This clonotype was found many times. This chain uses TRBV2 with TRBJ1-2; D remains unclear. Germline V lookup: CDR1 SNHLY, CDR2 FYNNEI. CDR3 length equals 15 residues. The germline V and J ends were trimmed by 2 bases and 4 bases, with 14 bases remaining between them. CDR3 DNA: TGTGCCAGCAGTGAATCCCCCCCGAGGACCTATGGCTACACCTTC. It codes for CASSESPPRTYGYTF.

This clonotype was picked up many times. The rearrangement joins TRBV2 to TRBJ2-2, with 7 nucleotides matching TRBD2. CDR1 and CDR2 from the germline V gene are SNHLY and FYNNEI. J gave up 8 bases and V 2 bases, and 11 bases lay outside the gene matches. The CDR3 contains 16 residues. CDR3 amino acids: CASSERLADLLGELFF. CDR3 sequence (DNA): TGTGCCAGCAGTGAACGGCTAGCGGATCTCCTGGGGGAGCTGTTTTTT.

At least ten counts were recorded for this clonotype. In DNA form, the CDR3 reads TGTGCCAGCAGCGCCAACCTAGCGGGAGAAGCCGGGGAGCTGTTTTTT. This sequence encodes CASSANLAGEAGELFF. The chain has TRBV7-2 and TRBJ2-2; 10 bases map to TRBD2. This CDR3 is built from 16 residues. J lost 6 bases, V lost 5 bases, and 9 bases had no gene match. Germline CDR1 SGHTA, CDR2 FQGNSA.

Here the CDR3 reads CASRVTGELFF. DNA for the CDR3: TGTGCCAGCAGGGTCACCGGGGAGCTGTTTTTT. The chain links TRBV6-1 to TRBJ2-2; D remains unclear. The V and J ends lost 6 bases and 4 bases respectively, with 3 bases between them. Germline values: CDR1 MNHNS, CDR2 SASEGT. This CDR3 contains 11 residues.

This clonotype was counted many times. The rearrangement joins TRBV6-2 or TRBV6-3 to TRBJ2-1; TRBD2 matches 8 bases. After removal of 4 bases from V and 3 bases from J, the junction contained 2 bases not matched to a gene. Germline assignment: CDR1 MNHEY and CDR2 SVGEGT. There are 14 residues in the CDR3. CDR3 sequence: CASSFTSGYNEQFF. The CDR3, as DNA: TGTGCCAGCAGTTTTACTAGCGGCTACAATGAGCAGTTCTTC.

The table lists this clonotype with a few counts. CDR3 bases: TGTGCCAGCAGCCGAAGGGGGGGTGAAAAACTGTTTTTT. As protein: CASSRRGGEKLFF. V usage is TRBV6-1 and J usage is TRBJ1-4; the D gene is possibly TRBD1 (6 bases). The V end lost 6 bases, the J end lost 7 bases, and 12 bases lay between the germline ends. This CDR3 has 13 amino acids. CDR1 is MNHNS and CDR2 is SASEGT in the germline V gene.

This clonotype was seen ten or more times. The rearrangement uses TRBV14 and TRBJ2-1, with 8 bases aligning to TRBD2. The CDR3 spans 17 residues. The V gene's germline CDR1 is SGHDN and CDR2 FVKESK. With V trimmed by 1 base and J by 8 bases, 13 bases remained unmatched. In DNA, the CDR3 is TGTGCCAGCAGCCAAGTGGAGCGGGAGTTAAACTGGGATGAGCAGTTCTTC. Its translation is CASSQVERELNWDEQFF.

A remark on this clonotype: Possible read error: a much larger clone is one base away. The genes are TRBV19 and TRBJ2-7; D might be TRBD1 or TRBD2, each matching 5 bases. The CDR3 runs to 14 residues. The V gene's germline CDR1 is LNHDA and CDR2 SQIVND (reference sequence). The CDR3 loop is CASSFTTGTYVQYF. Here the CDR3 DNA reads TGTGCCAGTAGTTTCACGACTGGGACCTACGTGCAGTACTTC. The whole variable domain, filled in from reference TRBV19 and TRBJ2-7, reads DGGITQSPKYLFRKEGQNVTLSCEQNLNHDAMYWYRQDPGQGLRLIYYSQIVNDFQKGDIAEGYSVSREKKESFPLTVTSAQKNPTAFYLCASSFTTGTYVQYFGPGTRLTVT.

This clonotype was picked up many times. The V gene is TRBV28, the J gene TRBJ2-1; D is undetermined. Germline V gene lookup returns CDR1 MDHEN and CDR2 SYDVKM. V was clipped by 3 bases and J by 5 bases, with 14 bases between them. The CDR3 consists of 15 residues. CDR3: CASSFSGYPDNEQFF. CDR3 DNA sequence: TGTGCCAGCAGTTTTTCAGGTTACCCAGACAATGAGCAGTTCTTC.

This clonotype was detected a few times. This chain links TRBV6-2 or TRBV6-3 with TRBJ2-3; D uncertain. Germline CDR1 reads MNHEY; CDR2 reads SVGEGT. The CDR3 contains 14 residues. V gave up 2 bases and J gave up 6 bases, with 12 bases separating them. The CDR3 DNA reads TGTGCCAGCAGTTACATTTCCATCACGGATACGCAGTATTTT. It translates to CASSYISITDTQYF.

The V and J genes are TRBV6-1 and TRBJ2-3; 11 bases agree with TRBD2. The J call may be faulty, since TRBJ2-7 better matches the DNA end. The CDR3 is 14 amino acids. Germline CDR1 reads MNHNS; CDR2 reads SASEGT. CDR3 protein: CAIKSLAGEDEQYF. CDR3 bases: TGTGCCATCAAATCACTAGCGGGAGAAGACGAGCAGTACTTC.

This clonotype has ten or more counts. This chain links TRBV19 with TRBJ2-7, with 7 nucleotides matching TRBD1. The junction had 8 bases not matched to a gene; V was cut back by 6 bases and J by 6 bases. From germline, CDR1 is LNHDA and CDR2 SQIVND (reference sequence). The CDR3 extends over 13 amino acids. The CDR3 DNA is TGTGCCAGTAGGCGTCAACAGGGGACCGAGCAGTACTTC. Translated: CASRRQQGTEQYF.

The J gene is TRBJ2-5, the V gene TRBV6-2 or TRBV6-3; tentative D call: TRBD1 (6 bases). Germline assignment: CDR1 MNHEY and CDR2 SVGEGT. Trimming pared 1 base from V and 7 bases from J, leaving 10 bases between. This CDR3 comprises 13 residues. The CDR3 reads CASSYYRAGTQYF. The CDR3 DNA reads TGTGCCAGCAGTTACTACAGGGCCGGGACCCAGTACTTC.